A single sample is the source of the 17 T cell receptor beta chains below, sequenced in a study of blood T cells in healthy people across ages. Primers used in a second PCR of about 6 to 11 cycles were a sample-barcoded 5' primer and a J-beta primer mix. TCRdb fed the 5' RACE reads into MiXCR, producing one record per CDR3 protein. Of over 1.5 million distinct CDR3 sequences listed, about 49% are singletons. Material: blood. All receptors derive from a woman in her 40s in good health.

The genes are TRBV20-1 and TRBJ2-5, with 13 bases that match TRBD2. This CDR3 is built from 16 residues. Germline V gives CDR1 DFQATT, CDR2 SNEGSKA (reference sequence). V was pared by 0 bases and J by 5 bases, with 6 bases of the junction left unmatched. The CDR3 DNA reads as TGCAGTGCTAGAGACTTCGGGACTAGCGGGGTCGAGACCCAGTACTTC. Protein sequence: CSARDFGTSGVETQYF.

The rearrangement links TRBV4-2 to TRBJ1-5, with no clear D. Germline values: CDR1 LGHNA, CDR2 YNFKEQ. This CDR3 has 15 amino acids. V lost 1 base and J 3 bases, leaving 10 bases between the germline ends. CDR3 nucleotides: TGTGCCAGCAGCCAAGCCGGGGATACCAATCAGCCCCAGCATTTT. As protein: CASSQAGDTNQPQHF.

Details on this clonotype: The junction does not match germline at one end; this may be a read error. The chain couples TRBV7-7 to TRBJ2-1; 7 bases are a match to TRBD1. The CDR3 loop spans 15 amino acids. Looked up from germline, CDR1 is SSHAT and CDR2 is FNYEAQ (reference sequence). The CDR3: CASSLLTGDYNEQFF. The DNA for the CDR3 is TGTGCTAGCAGCCTACTCACAGGGGACTACAATGAGCAGTTCTTC.

V usage is TRBV15 and J usage is TRBJ2-7; the D gene is possibly TRBD1 (6 bases). The germline V and J ends were trimmed by 1 base and 7 bases, with 23 bases remaining between them. The CDR3 loop spans 17 amino acids. CDR1 LNHNV and CDR2 YYDKDF come from the germline V gene (reference sequence). DNA of the CDR3: TGTGCCACCAGCAGAGGGGTCCCGGACAGCCTATCGGGAGAGCAGTACTTC. It translates to CATSRGVPDSLSGEQYF. The full variable domain, completed using reference TRBV15 and TRBJ2-7, is DAMVIQNPRYQVTQFGKPVTLSCSQTLNHNVMYWYQQKSSQAPKLLFHYYDKDFNNEADTPDNFQSRRPNTSFCFLDIRSPGLGDTAMYLCATSRGVPDSLSGEQYFGPGTRLTVT.

Comment on this clonotype: It may be a read error: a sequence one base away is much more abundant. The chain couples TRBV14 to TRBJ2-1; D is uncertain. The CDR3 has 12 residues. Trimming took off 4 bases at V and 8 bases at J, with 9 bases between the two ends. Germline loops: CDR1 SGHDN, CDR2 FVKESK. For the CDR3, the DNA is TGTGCCAGCAGCCGAGCATACGATGAGCAGTTCTTC. Amino acid sequence: CASSRAYDEQFF.

This chain connects TRBV12-3 or TRBV12-4 to TRBJ1-3; D ambiguous. CDR3 length: 14 amino acids. The V end was cut by 5 bases, the J end by 0 bases, with 8 bases between. CDR3 sequence (DNA): TGTGCCAGCAGTGTAAGTAGCTCTGGAAACACCATATATTTT. Its protein product is CASSVSSSGNTIYF.

J is TRBJ1-2 and V is TRBV6-5; D unresolved. Trimming took off 2 bases at V and 7 bases at J, with 8 bases between the two ends. CDR3 length: 12 amino acids. Germline V gene lookup returns CDR1 MNHEY and CDR2 SVGAGI. The CDR3 coding sequence is TGTGCCAGCAGTTACACCTGGGGTGGCTACACCTTC. Translated: CASSYTWGGYTF.

V is TRBV20-1 and J is TRBJ2-5, with 10 nucleotides matching TRBD2. The germline CDR1 and CDR2 sequences are DFQATT and SNEGSKA (reference sequence). Trimming took 0 bases from V and 6 from J; bases not matched to a gene: 7. The CDR3 runs 15 residues. CDR3 bases: TGCAGTGCTAGAGATGAGCGGGGGGGGCCGAAGACCCAGTACTTC. Amino acids: CSARDERGGPKTQYF.

In this sample, this clonotype turned up a few times. V usage is TRBV28 and J usage is TRBJ2-1; D is perhaps TRBD2 (5 bases). Between the trimmed V and J ends, which lost 6 bases and 6 bases, there was a span of 12 bases. Germline CDR1 and CDR2: MDHEN and SYDVKM. The CDR3 runs to 13 residues. CDR3 DNA sequence: TGTGCCAGCAGGCCGGACTCAACCAATGAGCAGTTCTTC. Its translation: CASRPDSTNEQFF.

The genes are TRBV3-1 and TRBJ2-5; 15 positions match TRBD2. From germline, CDR1 is LGHDT and CDR2 YNNKEL (reference sequence). The CDR3 loop spans 19 amino acids. V lost 7 bases to trimming and J lost 2 bases; unmatched junction nucleotides: 14. CDR3 residues: CASTGLAGGLQRGQETQYF. For the CDR3, the DNA is TGTGCCAGCACGGGACTAGCGGGGGGCCTGCAAAGGGGTCAAGAGACCCAGTACTTC.

The chain joins TRBV6-2 or TRBV6-3 to TRBJ2-3, with a possible D match to TRBD1 (5 bases). The V end lost 0 bases, the J end lost 0 bases, and 10 bases lay between the germline ends. This CDR3 is built from 16 residues. CDR1 and CDR2 (germline): MNHEY, SVGEGT. CDR3 protein: CASSYSNRLSTDTQYF. In DNA form, the CDR3 reads TGTGCCAGCAGTTACTCGAACAGGCTTAGCACAGATACGCAGTATTTT.

The chain links TRBV6-5 to TRBJ1-2; D is uncertain. The CDR3 sequence is 13 residues long. The ends were cut back, 0 bases at V and 6 bases at J, with 8 bases in the middle. Germline V lookup: CDR1 MNHEY, CDR2 SVGAGI. DNA for the CDR3: TGTGCCAGCAGTTACTCCAGTATCGATGGCTACACCTTC. Encoded protein: CASSYSSIDGYTF.

The V and J genes are TRBV18 and TRBJ2-1, with D possibly being TRBD2 (6 bases). CDR3 length: 17 residues. The V end lost 3 bases, the J end lost 2 bases, and 17 bases lay between the germline ends. Germline assignment: CDR1 KGHSH and CDR2 LQKENI. Written as DNA, the CDR3 is TGTGCCAGCTCACCTATAAAACTCCCGGGGGCCTACAATGAGCAGTTCTTC. Translation: CASSPIKLPGAYNEQFF.

The chain is built from TRBV27 and TRBJ2-5, with a weak D call TRBD2 (6 bases). Trimming shortened V by 1 base and J by 5 bases, and 17 bases separated the two germline ends. The CDR3 has 16 residues. CDR1 is MNHEY, CDR2 SMNVEV, per germline (reference sequence). The CDR3 spells CASSLFGGSKGETQYF. CDR3 in DNA: TGTGCCAGCAGTTTATTTGGGGGGTCGAAGGGGGAGACCCAGTACTTC.

The J gene is TRBJ2-3, the V gene TRBV7-8; the D is unclear. V shed 5 bases and J shed 0 bases, with 12 bases lying between them. Germline assignment: CDR1 SGHVS and CDR2 FQNEAQ. This CDR3 has 15 residues. Here the CDR3 reads CASSTIVASTDTQYF. The CDR3 coding sequence is TGTGCCAGCAGCACCATAGTGGCTAGCACAGATACGCAGTATTTT.

The chain employs TRBV4-2 and TRBJ2-1, with TRBD2 as a possible D gene (6 bases). Trimming took 1 base from V and 9 from J, leaving 10 bases between them. The CDR3 is 13 residues long. Germline CDR1 is LGHNA and CDR2 is YNFKEQ. As DNA, the CDR3 is TGTGCCAGCAGCCAAGTGGAGGAGGGTGAGCAGTTCTTC. Its protein product is CASSQVEEGEQFF.

The V gene is TRBV2, the J gene TRBJ2-3; 14 nucleotides line up with TRBD2. In germline, CDR1 is SNHLY, CDR2 FYNNEI. The CDR3 is 18 residues long. After removal of 6 bases from V and 2 bases from J, the junction contained 10 bases not matched to a gene. CDR3 sequence reads: CASRRLAGGPRATDTQYF. CDR3 nucleotide sequence: TGTGCCAGCAGAAGACTAGCGGGGGGGCCCCGTGCCACAGATACGCAGTATTTT.